This T cell receptor (beta chain) originates from a study of OX40 agonist ivuxolimab in advanced cancers. The repertoire was sequenced with immunoSEQ multiplex PCR; TCRdb's copy has only in-frame clones and lacks some. The data contain about 54,000 clones, about nine tenths of them singletons. Germline CDR1 SGDLS, CDR2 YYNGEE. Trimming stripped 0 bases from V and 2 bases from J, with 21 bases between. There are 18 residues in the CDR3. Sequenced material: CD4+ or CD8+ T cells sorted from blood, taken in a trial of the OX40 agonist ivuxolimab. The rearrangement uses TRBV9 and TRBJ2-7, with D possibly being TRBD1 or TRBD2 (8 bases each). The sequence came from an adult with an advanced solid tumor such as melanoma, head and neck, liver or kidney cancer. The CDR3 here is CASSVEIGGGQATYEQYF. The CDR3 region has the DNA TGTGCCAGCAGCGTAGAGATCGGGGGGGGACAGGCCACCTACGAGCAGTACTTC.